This T cell receptor (beta chain) was obtained from a study of cytomegalovirus exposure and HLA in healthy donors. A multiplex PCR was run with 60 Vbeta primers and 13 Jbeta primers. TCRdb's table, derived via immunoSEQ multiplex PCR, lists solely in-frame clones and lacks some. Here the sample spans around 200,000 clones, approximately 80% being singletons. This CDR3 comprises 16 residues. CDR1 MNHNY and CDR2 SVGAGI come from the germline V gene (reference sequence). Trimming shortened V by 4 bases and J by 11 bases, and 21 bases separated the two germline ends. Sequencing used PBMCs. The chain has TRBV6-6 and TRBJ1-6, with a tentative D call TRBD1 (6 bases). This receptor was identified in a girl aged 5 to 17 in good health and CMV-seronegative. The CDR3 is CASSSPDRPEGTPLHF. CDR3 DNA sequence: TGTGCCAGCAGTTCACCGGACAGACCAGAGGGGACACCCCTCCACTTT.